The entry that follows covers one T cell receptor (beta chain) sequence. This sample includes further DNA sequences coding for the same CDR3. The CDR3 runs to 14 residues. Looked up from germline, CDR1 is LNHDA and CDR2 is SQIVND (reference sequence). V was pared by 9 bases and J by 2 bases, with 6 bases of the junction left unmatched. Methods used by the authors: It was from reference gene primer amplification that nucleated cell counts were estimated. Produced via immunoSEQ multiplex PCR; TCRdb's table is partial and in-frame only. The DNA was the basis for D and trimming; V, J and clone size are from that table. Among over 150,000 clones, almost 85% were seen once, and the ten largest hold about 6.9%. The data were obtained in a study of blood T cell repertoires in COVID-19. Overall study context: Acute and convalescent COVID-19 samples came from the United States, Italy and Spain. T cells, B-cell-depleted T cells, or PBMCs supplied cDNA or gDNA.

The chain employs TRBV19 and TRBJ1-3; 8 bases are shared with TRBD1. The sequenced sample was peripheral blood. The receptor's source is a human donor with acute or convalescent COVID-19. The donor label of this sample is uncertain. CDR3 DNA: TGTGCCAGCTCGCAGGGGGCCGCTGGAAACACCATATATTTT. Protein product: CASSQGAAGNTIYF.